One T cell receptor beta chain is described in this entry. Its specificity is unknown. Reverse transcription of extracted RNA yielded cDNA, which provided the sequencing template. Produced via immunoSEQ multiplex PCR; TCRdb's table is partial and in-frame only. The sample has about 200,000 clones; around 65% are singletons. The data stem from a study of CD8+ T cells in alopecia areata. Across the study: The drug, tofacitinib, lasted 6 to 18 months, followed by 6 months off drug. The study's findings and limits: Under tofacitinib, fewer expanded CD8+ clones appeared among the top 100 scalp clones.

V lost 3 bases to trimming and J lost 2 bases, with 12 bases between them. Germline values: CDR1 SGHNT, CDR2 YYREEE (reference sequence). The CDR3 is 15 residues long. Treatment indicated: oral pan-JAK inhibitor, 5-10 mg twice daily. Sorting separated CD4+ and CD8+ T cells out of PBMCs. The source was CD4+ T cells sorted from blood, collected at week 4, from a patient treated with tofacitinib. The sequence was obtained from a human donor with alopecia areata. This sequence joins TRBV5-4 and TRBJ1-3; perhaps TRBD1 as D (6 bases). The CDR3 region has the DNA TGTGCCAGCAGCTCGGGACAAGGGGCTGGAAACACCATATATTTT. Amino acid sequence: CASSSGQGAGNTIYF.